This entry is about one T cell receptor beta chain. The entry originates in a study of blood T cell repertoires in COVID-19. Study in general: Acute-phase and convalescent COVID-19 samples originated in the United States, Italy and Spain. PBMCs, B-cell-depleted T cells, or T cells provided the cDNA or gDNA that made up the material.

Source study methods: The assay estimated nucleated cells by amplifying reference gene primers. Sequencing was performed with immunoSEQ multiplex PCR; in TCRdb, only in-frame clones are kept and a portion is missing. V and J calls and clone size come straight from that table; D and trimming were deduced from the DNA. This sample yields tens of thousands of clones, of which 88% are seen a single time; 20% to 25% belongs to the top ten. The clonotype originates from a man between 65 and 85 years old in a cohort sampled during active COVID-19. Sample: peripheral blood.

The CDR3, as DNA: TGTGCCAGCAGCCCCCAACCGGGACTAGCGGGCAATGAGCAGTTCTTC. This codes for CASSPQPGLAGNEQFF. The genes are TRBV9 and TRBJ2-1; 12 bases line up with TRBD2. V lost 4 bases and J lost 6; bases outside the gene matches: 8. The CDR3 totals 16 residues. CDR1 and CDR2 from the germline V gene are SGDLS and YYNGEE.